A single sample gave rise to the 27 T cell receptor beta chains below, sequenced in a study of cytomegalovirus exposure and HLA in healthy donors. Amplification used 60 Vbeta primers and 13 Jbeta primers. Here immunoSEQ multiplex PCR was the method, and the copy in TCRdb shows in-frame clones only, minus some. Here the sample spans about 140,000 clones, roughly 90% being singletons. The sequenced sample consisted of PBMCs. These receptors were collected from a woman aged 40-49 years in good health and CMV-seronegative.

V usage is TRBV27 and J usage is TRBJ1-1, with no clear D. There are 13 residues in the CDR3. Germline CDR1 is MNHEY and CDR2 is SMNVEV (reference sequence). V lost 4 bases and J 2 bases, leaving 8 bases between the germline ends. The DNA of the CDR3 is TGTGCCAGCAGTTACTGGGCCAACACTGAAGCTTTCTTT. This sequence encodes CASSYWANTEAFF.

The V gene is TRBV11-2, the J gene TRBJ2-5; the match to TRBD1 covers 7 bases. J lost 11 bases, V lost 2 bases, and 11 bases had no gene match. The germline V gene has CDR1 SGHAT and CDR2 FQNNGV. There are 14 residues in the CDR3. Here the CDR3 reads CASSLQGVGVGQYF. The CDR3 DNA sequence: TGTGCCAGCAGCTTACAGGGGGTCGGGGTTGGGCAGTACTTC. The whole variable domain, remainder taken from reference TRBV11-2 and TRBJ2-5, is EAGVAQSPRYKIIEKRQSVAFWCNPISGHATLYWYQQILGQGPKLLIQFQNNGVVDDSQLPKDRFSAERLKGVDSTLKIQPAKLEDSAVYLCASSLQGVGVGQYFGPGTRLLVL.

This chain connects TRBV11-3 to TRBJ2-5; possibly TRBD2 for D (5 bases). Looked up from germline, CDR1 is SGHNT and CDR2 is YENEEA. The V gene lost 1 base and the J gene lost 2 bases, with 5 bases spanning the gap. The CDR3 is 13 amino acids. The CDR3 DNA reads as TGTGCCAGCAGCTTAGGACTACAAGAGACCCAGTACTTC. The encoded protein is CASSLGLQETQYF.

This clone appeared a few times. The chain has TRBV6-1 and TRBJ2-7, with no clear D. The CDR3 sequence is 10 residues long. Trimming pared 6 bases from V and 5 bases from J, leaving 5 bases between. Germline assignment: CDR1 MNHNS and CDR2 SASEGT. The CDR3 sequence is CASSRNEQYF. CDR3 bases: TGTGCCAGCAGCCGTAACGAGCAGTACTTC.

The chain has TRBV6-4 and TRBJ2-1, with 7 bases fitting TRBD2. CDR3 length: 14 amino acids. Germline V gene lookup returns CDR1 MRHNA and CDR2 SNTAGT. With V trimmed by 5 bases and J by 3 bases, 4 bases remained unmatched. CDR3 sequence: CASSLSGDYNEQFF. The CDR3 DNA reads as TGTGCCAGCAGTTTAAGCGGGGACTACAATGAGCAGTTCTTC.

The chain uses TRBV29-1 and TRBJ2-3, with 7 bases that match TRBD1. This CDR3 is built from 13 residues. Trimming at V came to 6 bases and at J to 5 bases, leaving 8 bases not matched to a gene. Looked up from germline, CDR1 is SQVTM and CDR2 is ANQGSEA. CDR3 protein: CSVTEGAIDTQYF. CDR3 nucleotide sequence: TGCAGCGTCACTGAGGGGGCAATAGATACGCAGTATTTT.

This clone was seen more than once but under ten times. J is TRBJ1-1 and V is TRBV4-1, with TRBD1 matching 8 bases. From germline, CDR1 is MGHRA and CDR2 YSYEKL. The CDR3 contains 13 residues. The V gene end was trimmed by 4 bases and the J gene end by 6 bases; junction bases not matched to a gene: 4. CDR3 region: CASSRDRGAEAFF. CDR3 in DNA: TGCGCCAGCAGCCGTGACAGGGGCGCTGAAGCTTTCTTT.

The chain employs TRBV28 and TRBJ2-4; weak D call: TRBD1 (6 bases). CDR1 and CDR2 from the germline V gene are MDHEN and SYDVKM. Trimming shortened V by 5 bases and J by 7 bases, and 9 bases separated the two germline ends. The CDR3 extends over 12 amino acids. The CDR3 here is CASSLRGNIQYF. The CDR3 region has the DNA TGTGCCAGCAGTCTAAGGGGGAACATTCAGTACTTC.

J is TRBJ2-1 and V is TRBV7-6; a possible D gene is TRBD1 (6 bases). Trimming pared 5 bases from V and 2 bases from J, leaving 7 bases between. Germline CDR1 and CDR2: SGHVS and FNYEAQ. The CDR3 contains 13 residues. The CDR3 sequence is CASSRDTYNEQFF. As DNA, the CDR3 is TGTGCCAGCAGCCGGGACACCTACAATGAGCAGTTCTTC.

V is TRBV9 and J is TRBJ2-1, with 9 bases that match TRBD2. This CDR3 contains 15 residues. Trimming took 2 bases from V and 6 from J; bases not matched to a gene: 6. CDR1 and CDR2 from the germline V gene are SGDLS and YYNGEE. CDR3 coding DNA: TGTGCCAGCAGCGTTAGCGGGAGTTGGTCCAATGAGCAGTTCTTC. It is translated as CASSVSGSWSNEQFF. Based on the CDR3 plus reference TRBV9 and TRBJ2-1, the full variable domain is DSGVTQTPKHLITATGQRVTLRCSPRSGDLSVYWYQQSLDQGLQFLIQYYNGEERAKGNILERFSAQQFPDLHSELNLSSLELGDSALYFCASSVSGSWSNEQFFGPGTRLTVL.

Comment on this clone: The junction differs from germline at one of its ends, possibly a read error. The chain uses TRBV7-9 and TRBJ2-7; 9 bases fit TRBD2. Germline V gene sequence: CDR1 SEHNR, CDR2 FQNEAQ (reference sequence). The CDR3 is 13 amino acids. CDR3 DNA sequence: TGTTCCAGCAGCTTAGCGGGAGAGAACGAGCAGTACTTC. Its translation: CSSSLAGENEQYF.

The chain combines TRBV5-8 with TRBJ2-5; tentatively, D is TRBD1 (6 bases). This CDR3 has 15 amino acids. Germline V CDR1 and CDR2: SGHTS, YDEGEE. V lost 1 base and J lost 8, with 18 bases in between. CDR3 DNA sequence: TGTGCCAGCAGCTTGCCAGGGACACCAACGGGAACCCAGTACTTC. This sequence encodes CASSLPGTPTGTQYF.

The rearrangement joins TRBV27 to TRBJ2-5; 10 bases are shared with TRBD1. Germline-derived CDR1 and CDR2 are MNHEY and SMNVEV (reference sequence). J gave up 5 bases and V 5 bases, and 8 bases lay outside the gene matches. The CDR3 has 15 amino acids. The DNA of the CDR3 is TGTGCCAGCAGTCTCAAGACAGGGGGCAGGGAGACCCAGTACTTC. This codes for CASSLKTGGRETQYF.

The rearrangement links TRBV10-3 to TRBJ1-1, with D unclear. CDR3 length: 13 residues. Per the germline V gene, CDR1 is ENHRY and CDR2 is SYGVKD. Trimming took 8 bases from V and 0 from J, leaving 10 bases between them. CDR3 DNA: TGTGCCATCGCGGCTAACATGAACACTGAAGCTTTCTTT. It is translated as CAIAANMNTEAFF.

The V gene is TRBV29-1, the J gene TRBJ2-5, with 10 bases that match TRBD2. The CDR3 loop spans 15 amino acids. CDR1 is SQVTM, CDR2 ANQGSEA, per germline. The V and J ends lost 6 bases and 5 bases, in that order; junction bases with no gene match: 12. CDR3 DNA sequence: TGCAGCGTACGGGCTCCTAGCGGGAGCGGGGAGACCCAGTACTTC. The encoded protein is CSVRAPSGSGETQYF.

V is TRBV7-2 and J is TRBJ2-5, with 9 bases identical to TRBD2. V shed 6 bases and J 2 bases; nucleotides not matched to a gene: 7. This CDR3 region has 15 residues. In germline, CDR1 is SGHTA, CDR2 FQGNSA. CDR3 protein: CASRPTSGSQETQYF. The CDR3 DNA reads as TGTGCCAGCAGGCCTACTAGCGGGTCACAAGAGACCCAGTACTTC.

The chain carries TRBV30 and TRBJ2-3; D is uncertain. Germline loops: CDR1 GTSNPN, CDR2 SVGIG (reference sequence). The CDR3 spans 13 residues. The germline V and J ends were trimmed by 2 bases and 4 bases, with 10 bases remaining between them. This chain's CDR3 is CAWSLQEADTQYF. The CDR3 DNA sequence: TGTGCCTGGAGTCTACAAGAGGCAGATACGCAGTATTTT.

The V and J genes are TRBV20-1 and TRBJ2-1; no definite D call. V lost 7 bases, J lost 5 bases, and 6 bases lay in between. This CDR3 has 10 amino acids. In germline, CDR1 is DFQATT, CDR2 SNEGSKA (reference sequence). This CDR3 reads CSVANNEQFF. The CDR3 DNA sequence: TGCAGTGTTGCGAACAATGAGCAGTTCTTC.

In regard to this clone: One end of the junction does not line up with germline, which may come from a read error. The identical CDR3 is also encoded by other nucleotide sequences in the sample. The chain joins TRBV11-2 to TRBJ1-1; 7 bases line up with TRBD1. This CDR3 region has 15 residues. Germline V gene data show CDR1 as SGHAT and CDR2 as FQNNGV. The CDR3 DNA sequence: TGTGCCAGCAGTTTAGGTGCCAGGGGGAGGACTGAAGCTTTCTTT. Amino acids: CASSLGARGRTEAFF.

The CDR3 loop is CAINPRGAEYEQYF. The CDR3 region has the DNA TGTGCCATCAACCCACGGGGAGCGGAGTACGAGCAGTACTTC. The rearrangement uses TRBV10-3 and TRBJ2-7, with a possible D match to TRBD2 (5 bases). CDR3 length: 14 amino acids. Trimming took off 7 bases at V and 4 bases at J, with 17 bases between the two ends. Germline V lookup: CDR1 ENHRY, CDR2 SYGVKD.

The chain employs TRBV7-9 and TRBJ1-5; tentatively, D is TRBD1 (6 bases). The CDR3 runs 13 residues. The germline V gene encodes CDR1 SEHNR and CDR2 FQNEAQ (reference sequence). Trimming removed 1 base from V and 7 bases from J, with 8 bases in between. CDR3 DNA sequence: TGTGCCAGCAGCTTAGAGACAGGCCAGCCCCAGCATTTT. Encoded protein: CASSLETGQPQHF. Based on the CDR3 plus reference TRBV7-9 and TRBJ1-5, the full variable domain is DTGVSQNPRHKITKRGQNVTFRCDPISEHNRLYWYRQTLGQGPEFLTYFQNEAQLEKSRLLSDRFSAERPKGSFSTLEIQRTEQGDSAMYLCASSLETGQPQHFGDGTRLSIL.

The CDR3 is CASSGGTAYGYTF. DNA for the CDR3: TGTGCCAGTAGTGGGGGGACAGCCTATGGCTACACCTTC. V gene TRBV19 combines with J gene TRBJ1-2; 7 nucleotides align to TRBD1. CDR1 is LNHDA and CDR2 is SQIVND in the germline V gene (reference sequence). V lost 5 bases, J lost 4 bases, and 4 bases stayed unmatched. This CDR3 has 13 residues.

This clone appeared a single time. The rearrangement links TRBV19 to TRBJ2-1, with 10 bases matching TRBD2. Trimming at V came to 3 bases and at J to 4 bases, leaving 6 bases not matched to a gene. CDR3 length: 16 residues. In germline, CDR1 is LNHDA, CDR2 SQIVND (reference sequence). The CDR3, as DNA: TGTGCCAGTAGTATTAGTCTAGCGGGAGTTTACAATGAGCAGTTCTTC. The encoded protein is CASSISLAGVYNEQFF.

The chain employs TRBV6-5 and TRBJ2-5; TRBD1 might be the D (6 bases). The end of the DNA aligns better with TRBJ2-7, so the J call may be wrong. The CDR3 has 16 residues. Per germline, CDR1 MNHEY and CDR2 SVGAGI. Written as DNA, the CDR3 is TGTGCCAGCAGTTACTCGGGGAGAGGGGGACAATACGAGCAGTACTTC. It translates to CASSYSGRGGQYEQYF.

The CDR3 coding sequence is TGTGCCAGCAGCTTCGACACCTTTCCACGGGATACGCAGTATTTT. Its translation: CASSFDTFPRDTQYF. The chain carries TRBV7-9 and TRBJ2-3; D ambiguous. Trimming shortened V by 3 bases and J by 6 bases, and 16 bases separated the two germline ends. The CDR3 is made up of 15 amino acids. Per the germline V gene, CDR1 is SEHNR and CDR2 is FQNEAQ (reference sequence).

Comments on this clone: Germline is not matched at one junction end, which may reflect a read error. In DNA form, the CDR3 reads TGTGCCACCGGGACGACAGGGGCACCAATCGGGCCCTTC. Protein sequence: CATGTTGAPIGPF. The chain is built from TRBV28 and TRBJ1-2, with TRBD1 identical over 8 bases. Germline V gives CDR1 MDHEN, CDR2 SYDVKM. The CDR3 extends over 13 amino acids.

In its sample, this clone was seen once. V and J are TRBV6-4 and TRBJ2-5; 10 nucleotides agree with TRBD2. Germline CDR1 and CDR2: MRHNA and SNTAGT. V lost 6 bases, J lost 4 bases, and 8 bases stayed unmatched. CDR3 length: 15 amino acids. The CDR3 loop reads CASSPSGSLGETQYF. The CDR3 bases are TGTGCCAGCAGCCCTAGCGGGAGCTTAGGAGAGACCCAGTACTTC.